The T cell receptor (beta chain) under discussion was sequenced for a study of blood T cell repertoires in COVID-19. For the study at large: Both acute and convalescent COVID-19 samples were obtained from the United States, Italy and Spain. PBMCs, B-cell-depleted T cells, or T cells provided the cDNA or gDNA that made up the material.

Per the study methods: Reference gene primers were amplified, and this amplification served to estimate nucleated cell counts. Clones were sequenced by immunoSEQ multiplex PCR, and TCRdb holds only the in-frame ones, with some missing. That table gives V, J and clone size, and the DNA gave D and trimming. The sample includes around 400,000 clones, 80% to 90% of them seen just once. Looked up from germline, CDR1 is MDHEN and CDR2 is SYDVKM. V dropped 11 bases and J dropped 3 bases, with 14 bases sitting between them. The CDR3 runs 14 residues. In Seattle, patients joined the study during active infection and were tracked longitudinally. In its sample, this clone was seen once.

The gene calls are TRBV28 and TRBJ1-6; D is ambiguous. The sequence was collected from a woman aged 25 to 45 with COVID-19, enrolled during active disease. Sequenced material: peripheral blood. The CDR3 DNA reads as TGTGCCTCCCTGAGTGACAACTATAATTCACCCCTCCACTTT. It yields the protein CASLSDNYNSPLHF. The whole variable domain, remainder taken from reference TRBV28 and TRBJ1-6, is DVKVTQSSRYLVKRTGEKVFLECVQDMDHENMFWYRQDPGLGLRLIYFSYDVKMKEKGDIPEGYSVSREKKERFSLILESASTNQTSMYLCASLSDNYNSPLHFGNGTRLTVT.